Sequencing of this TCR beta chain was carried out in a study of T-cell reconstitution after alpha-beta-depleted transplantation in children. Construction of the TCRbeta library involved unique molecular identifiers. TCRdb recomputed calls from the PCR reads with MiXCR, one row per CDR3 protein. The sample lists over 15,000 distinct CDR3 sequences; approximately 13% were seen once. Germline CDR1 is MGHRA and CDR2 is YSYEKL. The CDR3 loop spans 14 amino acids. Trimming stripped 1 base from V and 2 bases from J, with 8 bases between. This clonotype has a count of ten or more. The sequencing used PBMCs, mostly from graft donor cells, collected 60 days after TCRalphabeta/CD19-depleted stem cell transplant. V and J are TRBV4-1 and TRBJ2-5; D unclear. This TCR derives from a female patient between 2 and 15 years old who had a stem cell transplant for congenital amegakaryocytic thrombocytopenia, so the T cells may come from the graft donor. CDR3 region: CASSQGQRQETQYF. The CDR3 DNA reads TGCGCCAGCAGCCAAGGGCAGCGTCAAGAGACCCAGTACTTC.